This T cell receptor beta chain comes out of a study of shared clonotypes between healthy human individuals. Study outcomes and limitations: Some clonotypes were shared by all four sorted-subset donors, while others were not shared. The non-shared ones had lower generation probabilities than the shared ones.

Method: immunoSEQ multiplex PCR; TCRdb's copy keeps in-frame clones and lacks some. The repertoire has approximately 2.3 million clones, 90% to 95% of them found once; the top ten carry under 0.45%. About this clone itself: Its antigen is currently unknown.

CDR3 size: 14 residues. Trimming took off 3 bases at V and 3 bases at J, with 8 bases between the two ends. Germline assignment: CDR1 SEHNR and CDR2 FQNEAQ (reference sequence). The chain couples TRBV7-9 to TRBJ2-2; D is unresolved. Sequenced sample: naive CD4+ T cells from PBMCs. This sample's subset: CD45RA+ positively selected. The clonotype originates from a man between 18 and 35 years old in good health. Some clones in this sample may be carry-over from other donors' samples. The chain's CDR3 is CASSFRRDTGELFF. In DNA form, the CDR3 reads TGTGCCAGCAGCTTTAGACGGGACACCGGGGAGCTGTTTTTT. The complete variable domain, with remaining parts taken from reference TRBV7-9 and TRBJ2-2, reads DTGVSQNPRHKITKRGQNVTFRCDPISEHNRLYWYRQTLGQGPEFLTYFQNEAQLEKSRLLSDRFSAERPKGSFSTLEIQRTEQGDSAMYLCASSFRRDTGELFFGEGSRLTVL.